This is a list of T cell receptor beta chains from one sample in a study of cytomegalovirus exposure and HLA in healthy donors. Assay: immunoSEQ multiplex PCR; the TCRdb copy retains only in-frame clones and omits some. The sample holds around 200,000 clones; around four fifths are singletons and the top ten take around 3.1%. Sequenced: PBMCs. The receptor source for this set is a female donor in good health and CMV-seronegative. Each CDR3 is given with its conserved first and last residue. Fields, in order: V gene, clone size, D gene, J gene, CDR3 protein, CDR3 DNA. A D gene is named only where the DNA matches it firmly. Rows may omit the clone size; those that give it use once, few, many or a size class.

>TRBV7-2|-|TRBD2|TRBJ2-3
CASSFLAGGSSDTQYF
TGTGCCAGCAGCTTCCTAGCGGGGGGGTCCTCAGATACGCAGTATTTT
>TRBV6-4|few|TRBD2|TRBJ2-3
CASSEISGPSTDTQYF
TGTGCCAGCAGTGAGATTAGCGGGCCGAGCACAGATACGCAGTATTTT
>TRBV18|-|TRBD1|TRBJ1-4
CASSPDRGNEKLFF
TGTGCCAGCTCACCGGACAGGGGTAACGAAAAACTGTTTTTT
>TRBV7-9|-|TRBD1|TRBJ2-7
CASSRGQASYEQYF
TGTGCCAGCAGCCGGGGACAGGCGTCCTACGAGCAGTACTTC
>TRBV28|-|TRBD2|TRBJ2-5
CASRPSGGPQETQYF
TGTGCCAGCAGGCCTAGCGGGGGGCCCCAAGAGACCCAGTACTTC
>TRBV7-9|few|TRBD1|TRBJ2-2
CASSLGTGATGELFF
TGTGCCAGCAGCTTAGGTACAGGGGCCACCGGGGAGCTGTTTTTT
>TRBV6-5|-|-|TRBJ1-1
CASSYSKDYMAEAFF
TGTGCCAGCAGTTACTCGAAAGACTACATGGCTGAAGCTTTCTTT
>TRBV30|-|TRBD1|TRBJ2-7
CAWSVQGPYEQYF
TGTGCCTGGAGTGTACAGGGGCCCTACGAGCAGTACTTC
>TRBV7-8|-|-|TRBJ2-3
CASSLGASTDTQYF
TGTGCCAGCAGCTTAGGGGCCAGCACAGATACGCAGTATTTT
>TRBV21-1|-|-|TRBJ2-7
CASPGTSKRNEQYF
TGTGCCAGCCCCGGGACTAGCAAAAGAAACGAGCAGTACTTC
>TRBV19|-|TRBD2|TRBJ2-3
CASLGLAGPSSTDTQYF
TGTGCCAGTCTCGGACTAGCGGGGCCCTCTAGCACAGATACGCAGTATTTT
>TRBV18|-|TRBD1|TRBJ2-6
CASSRTGAGANVLTF
TGTGCCAGCTCACGGACAGGGGCTGGGGCCAACGTCCTGACTTTC
>TRBV7-3|-|-|TRBJ2-1
CASSRRTGLTSSYNEQFF
TGTGCCAGCAGTCGACGCACGGGACTTACGAGCTCCTACAATGAGCAGTTCTTC
>TRBV27|-|-|TRBJ2-1
CASSFGGIGVSYNEQFF
TGTGCCAGCAGTTTTGGGGGGATTGGGGTCTCCTACAATGAGCAGTTCTTC
>TRBV6-5|-|TRBD1|TRBJ2-7
CASSYSTGRKYEQYF
TGTGCCAGCAGTTACTCGACAGGGAGAAAGTACGAGCAGTACTTC
>TRBV28|-|TRBD1|TRBJ2-7
CASSLPGTGGESSYEQYF
TGTGCCAGCAGTTTACCAGGGACAGGGGGCGAGAGCTCCTACGAGCAGTACTTC
>TRBV2|-|-|TRBJ1-2
CASSERQRANYGYTF
TGTGCCAGCAGTGAGAGACAGAGAGCCAACTATGGCTACACCTTC
>TRBV28|-|TRBD1|TRBJ1-2
CASSSSGGNYGYTF
TGTGCCAGCAGTTCTTCAGGGGGCAACTATGGCTACACCTTC
>TRBV28|-|-|TRBJ1-1
CASSEVRTEAFF
TGTGCCAGCAGTGAAGTTAGAACTGAAGCTTTCTTT
>TRBV7-2|few|-|TRBJ2-2
CASSFTTTYTGELFF
TGTGCCAGCAGCTTTACGACTACGTACACCGGGGAGCTGTTTTTT
>TRBV19|-|TRBD1|TRBJ2-7
CASSSYETGGFGEQYF
TGTGCCAGTAGTAGCTATGAGACAGGGGGCTTTGGCGAGCAGTACTTC
>TRBV30|-|TRBD1|TRBJ1-6
CAWTGQFNSPLHF
TGTGCCTGGACGGGACAGTTCAATTCACCCCTCCACTTT
>TRBV5-1|-|TRBD1|TRBJ2-1
CASSSGQVNEQFF
TGCGCCAGCAGCTCGGGACAGGTCAATGAGCAGTTCTTC
>TRBV11-2|-|-|TRBJ2-2
CASTPLRLNTGELFF
TGTGCCAGCACCCCACTCCGACTCAACACCGGGGAGCTGTTTTTT
>TRBV28|-|-|TRBJ1-2
CASSQIQGRGQNYGYTF
TGTGCCAGCAGCCAGATTCAAGGGAGGGGCCAAAACTATGGCTACACCTTC
>TRBV28|-|TRBD1|TRBJ1-3
CASSQWTGELGTIYF
TGTGCCAGCAGTCAGTGGACAGGGGAACTGGGCACCATATATTTT
>TRBV28|few|TRBD2|TRBJ2-7
CASSSTGLAGDRYEQYF
TGTGCCAGCAGTTCGACGGGACTAGCGGGAGATCGTTACGAGCAGTACTTC